The 18 T cell receptor beta chains presented below share a single source sample, sequenced in a study of cytomegalovirus exposure and HLA in healthy donors. 13 Jbeta primers and 60 Vbeta primers were used for the PCR. Using immunoSEQ multiplex PCR, the repertoire was profiled, and TCRdb retains in-frame clones only, with some absent. The table includes about 120,000 clones, roughly 80% detected once. The sequenced material came from PBMCs. Receptors were obtained from a man aged 25 to 45 in good health and CMV-seropositive.

This clone came up once. The chain combines TRBV2 with TRBJ2-1; TRBD2 matches at 8 bases. The CDR3 length is 13 residues. The germline gives CDR1 SNHLY, CDR2 FYNNEI. With 9 bases clipped from V and 5 bases from J, the junction kept 6 bases outside the gene matches. The CDR3 coding sequence is TGTGCCAGGAGCGGGGGAGGGAACAATGAGCAGTTCTTC. As protein: CARSGGGNNEQFF.

V gene TRBV27 combines with J gene TRBJ1-1; weak D call: TRBD1 (5 bases). The CDR3 covers 15 residues. Germline loops: CDR1 MNHEY, CDR2 SMNVEV (reference sequence). V lost 4 bases, J lost 3 bases, and 15 bases lay in between. The CDR3 spells CASSSSPGGDTEAFF. In DNA, the CDR3 is TGTGCCAGCAGTTCCTCCCCGGGGGGGGACACTGAAGCTTTCTTT.

The CDR3 spells CASSPPGQGPNEQYF. The CDR3 DNA reads as TGTGCCAGCAGCCCCCCGGGACAGGGGCCCAACGAGCAGTACTTC. The rearrangement links TRBV9 to TRBJ2-7, with 10 bases fitting TRBD1. Per the germline V gene, CDR1 is SGDLS and CDR2 is YYNGEE. V shed 4 bases and J 5 bases; nucleotides not matched to a gene: 9. The CDR3 totals 15 residues.

The chain combines TRBV28 with TRBJ1-1; D unclear. Trimming removed 3 bases from V and 4 bases from J, with 3 bases in between. This CDR3 is 11 amino acids long. CDR1 is MDHEN and CDR2 is SYDVKM in the germline V gene. The chain's CDR3 is CASSFSTEAFF. In DNA, the CDR3 is TGTGCCAGCAGTTTTAGCACTGAAGCTTTCTTT.

The chain couples TRBV4-1 to TRBJ2-1, with 7 positions matching TRBD2. This CDR3 is 13 amino acids long. The junction had 8 bases not matched to a gene; V was cut back by 6 bases and J by 9 bases. Germline V gene lookup returns CDR1 MGHRA and CDR2 YSYEKL. In DNA, the CDR3 is TGCGCCAGCAGAGATCTAGCGGACCCTGAGCAGTTCTTC. Amino acids: CASRDLADPEQFF.

The chain recombines TRBV6-5 with TRBJ2-1, with a possible D match to TRBD2 (5 bases). CDR3 size: 16 residues. V was shortened by 2 bases and J by 2 bases, with 13 bases between the two germline ends. Germline V gene data show CDR1 as MNHEY and CDR2 as SVGAGI. CDR3 DNA: TGTGCCAGCAGTTACATGTCGGGAAATACCTACAATGAGCAGTTCTTC. Its translation: CASSYMSGNTYNEQFF.

This clone has more than one count but fewer than ten. V usage is TRBV14 and J usage is TRBJ1-5, with TRBD1 matching over 7 bases. The V and J ends lost 4 bases and 9 bases, in that order; junction bases with no gene match: 6. This CDR3 spans 13 amino acids. In germline, CDR1 is SGHDN, CDR2 FVKESK. The DNA of the CDR3 is TGTGCCAGCAGCCTCGGAGGGGGCAGGCCCCAGCATTTT. Translated: CASSLGGGRPQHF.

This rearrangement joins TRBV5-8 to TRBJ2-2, with D possibly TRBD2 on 5 matching bases. The CDR3 has 15 amino acids. V was shortened by 4 bases and J by 0 bases, with 10 bases between the two germline ends. The germline gives CDR1 SGHTS, CDR2 YDEGEE. In DNA form, the CDR3 reads TGTGCCAGCAGCCGGGGAGTTTCGAACACCGGGGAGCTGTTTTTT. Amino acid sequence: CASSRGVSNTGELFF.

The V gene is TRBV30, the J gene TRBJ2-3; the D gene is possibly TRBD2 (5 bases). The germline V and J ends were trimmed by 2 bases and 2 bases, with 11 bases remaining between them. The CDR3 length is 14 residues. Germline V lookup: CDR1 GTSNPN, CDR2 SVGIG (reference sequence). The CDR3 protein is CAWSRGLITDTQYF. CDR3 DNA: TGTGCCTGGAGTCGGGGTTTAATCACAGATACGCAGTATTTT.

This chain connects TRBV19 to TRBJ2-7; 10 bases align to TRBD2. With 3 bases clipped from V and 6 bases from J, the junction kept 8 bases outside the gene matches. Germline V CDR1 and CDR2: LNHDA, SQIVND (reference sequence). The CDR3 totals 15 residues. This chain's CDR3 is CASSMSGRARVEQYF. The DNA for the CDR3 is TGTGCCAGTAGTATGAGCGGGAGGGCCCGGGTCGAGCAGTACTTC.

The V gene is TRBV4-3, the J gene TRBJ1-1; weak D call: TRBD1 (5 bases). Germline-derived CDR1 and CDR2 are LGHNA and YSLEER. The CDR3 covers 12 residues. V lost 4 bases and J 5 bases, leaving 8 bases between the germline ends. CDR3 nucleotides: TGCGCCAGCAGCCTGCAGGGTACTGAAGCTTTCTTT. This encodes CASSLQGTEAFF.

The rearrangement joins TRBV11-2 to TRBJ2-7, with D possibly TRBD1 on 5 matching bases. Trimming took 7 bases from V and 6 from J, leaving 16 bases between them. Germline loops: CDR1 SGHAT, CDR2 FQNNGV. The CDR3 extends over 13 amino acids. For the CDR3, the DNA is TGTGCCAGCATGAAGGGGTTTCAGCGCGAGCAGTACTTC. Translation gives CASMKGFQREQYF.

This rearrangement joins TRBV6-5 to TRBJ2-1, with TRBD2 matching over 11 bases. The CDR3 totals 16 residues. Germline-derived CDR1 and CDR2 are MNHEY and SVGAGI. J lost 3 bases, V lost 2 bases, and 3 bases had no gene match. CDR3 DNA sequence: TGTGCCAGCAGTTACGTGGGACTAGCGGACTACAATGAGCAGTTCTTC. Translation: CASSYVGLADYNEQFF.

This clone was seen more than once but under ten times. V and J are TRBV9 and TRBJ2-7; TRBD2 aligns across 13 bases. V shed 4 bases, J shed 5 bases, and the junction held 9 bases outside the gene matches. This CDR3 has 16 amino acids. The germline V gene encodes CDR1 SGDLS and CDR2 YYNGEE. CDR3 residues: CASSSQLGLAGDEQYF. The CDR3 nucleotides are TGTGCCAGCAGCTCGCAGTTAGGACTAGCGGGAGACGAGCAGTACTTC.

The rearrangement links TRBV7-2 to TRBJ2-7, with unresolved D. There are 16 residues in the CDR3. In germline, CDR1 is SGHTA, CDR2 FQGNSA. Trimming stripped 5 bases from V and 0 bases from J, with 17 bases between. CDR3 sequence: CASSLTPREVSYEQYF. The DNA of the CDR3 is TGTGCCAGCAGCCTAACCCCGAGAGAGGTCTCCTACGAGCAGTACTTC.

This clone was picked up a small number of times. The V call is TRBV2, the J call TRBJ2-4; D perhaps matches TRBD1 (5 bases). V dropped 2 bases and J dropped 8 bases, with 10 bases sitting between them. CDR1 is SNHLY and CDR2 is FYNNEI in the germline V gene. The CDR3 is made up of 13 amino acids. The CDR3 reads CASSETGVDIQYF. The CDR3 coding sequence is TGTGCCAGCAGTGAAACAGGTGTGGACATTCAGTACTTC.

This clone came up once. The chain links TRBV15 to TRBJ1-5; D perhaps matches TRBD1 (6 bases). Germline V gene sequence: CDR1 LNHNV, CDR2 YYDKDF (reference sequence). Trimming cost V 6 bases and J 4 bases, with 7 bases left between them. There are 12 residues in the CDR3. For the CDR3, the DNA is TGTGCCACCAGACAGGGAAATCAGCCCCAGCATTTT. This encodes CATRQGNQPQHF.

The rearrangement uses TRBV4-2 and TRBJ2-4; TRBD2 matches 8 bases. V lost 0 bases, J lost 2 bases, and 3 bases stayed unmatched. The CDR3 totals 16 residues. The germline gives CDR1 LGHNA, CDR2 YNFKEQ. The CDR3 region has the DNA TGTGCCAGCAGCCAAGAAACGGGAGGGCCCAAAAACATTCAGTACTTC. Amino acid sequence: CASSQETGGPKNIQYF.